Each of the 15 T cell receptor beta chains below was sequenced from the same sample in a study of blood T cell repertoires in COVID-19. The protocol was immunoSEQ multiplex PCR, while the TCRdb copy is restricted to in-frame clones and leaves out a portion. The sample holds 200,000 to 300,000 clones, about 87% seen once. Sequencing was done on a sample of peripheral blood. These receptors all stem from a woman in her 70s with active or convalescent COVID-19.

The chain recombines TRBV5-1 with TRBJ1-1, with D uncertain. The CDR3 length is 14 residues. The germline gives CDR1 SGHRS, CDR2 YFSETQ. V was pared by 1 base and J by 0 bases, with 7 bases between. The CDR3 region is CASSLSALNTEAFF. CDR3 in DNA: TGCGCCAGCAGCTTGTCCGCGCTGAACACTGAAGCTTTCTTT.

This clone has just one count. This chain uses TRBV7-9 with TRBJ1-1; 8 bases are shared with TRBD1. Unmatched junction bases numbered 6, after V lost 5 bases and J lost 4 bases. Germline CDR1 is SEHNR and CDR2 is FQNEAQ (reference sequence). The CDR3 is 14 residues long. Written as DNA, the CDR3 is TGTGCCAGCAGCGCGGGACAGGTAGGCACTGAAGCTTTCTTT. This gives the protein CASSAGQVGTEAFF. Full variable domain (missing parts from reference TRBV7-9 and TRBJ1-1): DTGVSQNPRHKITKRGQNVTFRCDPISEHNRLYWYRQTLGQGPEFLTYFQNEAQLEKSRLLSDRFSAERPKGSFSTLEIQRTEQGDSAMYLCASSAGQVGTEAFFGQGTRLTVV.

The J gene is TRBJ2-3, the V gene TRBV9, with D possibly TRBD1 on 5 matching bases. The CDR3 spans 12 residues. CDR1 and CDR2 (germline): SGDLS, YYNGEE. The V end was cut by 4 bases, the J end by 4 bases, with 7 bases between. CDR3 nucleotide sequence: TGTGCCAGCAGCCTGACAGCAGATACGCAGTATTTT. Translation gives CASSLTADTQYF.

The CDR3 sequence is CAAAVGPNTEAFF. For the CDR3, the DNA is TGCGCCGCCGCGGTGGGGCCGAACACTGAAGCTTTCTTT. The chain carries TRBV10-1 and TRBJ1-1, with D perhaps TRBD1 (5 bases). Trimming took 11 bases from V and 1 from J, leaving 14 bases between them. Germline values: CDR1 WNHNN, CDR2 SYGVQD (reference sequence). This CDR3 contains 13 residues.

The J gene is TRBJ2-1, the V gene TRBV6-6; 7 bases line up with TRBD2. From germline, CDR1 is MNHNY and CDR2 SVGAGI (reference sequence). The V gene end was trimmed by 6 bases and the J gene end by 5 bases; junction bases not matched to a gene: 4. This CDR3 is built from 13 residues. The CDR3 sequence: CASSRGDHNEQFF. The CDR3 nucleotides read TGTGCCAGCAGCCGGGGGGACCACAATGAGCAGTTCTTC.

The genes are TRBV5-1 and TRBJ2-1; tentative D call: TRBD1 (6 bases). Germline lookup yields CDR1 SGHRS and CDR2 YFSETQ. The CDR3 spans 18 residues. The ends were cut back, 3 bases at V and 0 bases at J, with 19 bases in the middle. The CDR3 protein is CASSSPSQRGSSYNEQFF. The CDR3 bases are TGCGCCAGCAGCTCACCCAGCCAGAGGGGGAGCTCCTACAATGAGCAGTTCTTC. Supplemented by reference TRBV5-1 and TRBJ2-1, the full variable domain reads KAGVTQTPRYLIKTRGQQVTLSCSPISGHRSVSWYQQTPGQGLQFLFEYFSETQRNKGNFPGRFSGRQFSNSRSEMNVSTLELGDSALYLCASSSPSQRGSSYNEQFFGPGTRLTVL.

This clone was seen a single time. The J gene is TRBJ2-5, the V gene TRBV11-2; 8 nucleotides agree with TRBD2. V lost 1 base to trimming and J lost 2 bases; unmatched junction nucleotides: 0. This CDR3 region has 14 residues. Germline CDR1 is SGHAT and CDR2 is FQNNGV. For the CDR3, the DNA is TGTGCCAGCAGCTTAGCGGGGGGGCAAGAGACCCAGTACTTC. Protein: CASSLAGGQETQYF. The complete variable domain, with remaining parts taken from reference TRBV11-2 and TRBJ2-5, reads EAGVAQSPRYKIIEKRQSVAFWCNPISGHATLYWYQQILGQGPKLLIQFQNNGVVDDSQLPKDRFSAERLKGVDSTLKIQPAKLEDSAVYLCASSLAGGQETQYFGPGTRLLVL.

The V and J genes are TRBV4-3 and TRBJ2-6, with TRBD1 as a possible D gene (6 bases). The CDR3 contains 17 residues. Per germline, CDR1 LGHNA and CDR2 YSLEER. The V end was cut by 0 bases, the J end by 0 bases, with 9 bases between. The CDR3 sequence: CASSQDVDSSGANVLTF. CDR3 bases: TGCGCCAGCAGCCAAGACGTGGACAGCTCTGGGGCCAACGTCCTGACTTTC.

Here the CDR3 reads CASSPNVGSSGGNTIYF. Here the CDR3 DNA reads TGTGCCAGCAGCCCGAACGTGGGGTCCAGCGGCGGAAACACCATATATTTT. This chain joins TRBV9 and TRBJ1-3; D gene ambiguous. With 4 bases removed from V and 4 bases from J, the gap between germline ends came to 21 bases. From germline, CDR1 is SGDLS and CDR2 YYNGEE. CDR3 length equals 17 residues.

The chain recombines TRBV7-2 with TRBJ2-6; D perhaps matches TRBD1 (5 bases). Germline V gives CDR1 SGHTA, CDR2 FQGNSA. Trimming took off 4 bases at V and 4 bases at J, with 11 bases between the two ends. The CDR3 contains 15 residues. The CDR3 coding sequence is TGTGCCAGCAGCTCAGGGTCCGGGGGGGCCAACGTCCTGACTTTC. It encodes CASSSGSGGANVLTF.

V gene TRBV19 combines with J gene TRBJ1-2; D is unresolved. V was shortened by 7 bases and J by 1 base, with 16 bases between the two germline ends. There are 15 residues in the CDR3. The germline gives CDR1 LNHDA, CDR2 SQIVND (reference sequence). The CDR3 region is CASKREPSDNYGYTF. The DNA for the CDR3 is TGTGCCAGTAAGAGGGAGCCCTCCGATAACTATGGCTACACCTTC.

The rearrangement links TRBV25-1 to TRBJ1-2; 9 nucleotides line up with TRBD1. Looked up from germline, CDR1 is MGHDK and CDR2 is SYGVNS. J was trimmed by 6 bases and V by 6 bases; bases with no gene match: 14. The CDR3 runs 16 residues. The CDR3 DNA follows: TGTGCCAGCAGCCCCTCCGGGGAGGGACAGGGTCATGGCTACACCTTC. Encoded protein: CASSPSGEGQGHGYTF.

This clone was counted a single time. The V gene is TRBV9, the J gene TRBJ2-2, with D uncertain. CDR3 length: 14 residues. Trimming removed 1 base at V and 7 bases at J, with 11 bases between. Germline assignment: CDR1 SGDLS and CDR2 YYNGEE. The CDR3, as DNA: TGTGCCAGCAGCGTACCGGGTGAACTCGGGGAGCTGTTTTTT. This gives the protein CASSVPGELGELFF.

The CDR3 reads CASTLGSLTGELFF. The CDR3 DNA reads as TGTGCCAGCACCTTGGGGAGCCTAACCGGGGAGCTGTTTTTT. The V call is TRBV7-8, the J call TRBJ2-2, with D maybe TRBD2 (5 bases). The V and J ends lost 7 bases and 5 bases respectively, with 14 bases between them. There are 14 residues in the CDR3. Germline CDR1 SGHVS, CDR2 FQNEAQ.

The rearrangement joins TRBV6-5 to TRBJ1-6, with a weak D call TRBD1 (5 bases). The CDR3 extends over 12 amino acids. The germline V gene has CDR1 MNHEY and CDR2 SVGAGI. V lost 8 bases and J lost 9, with 11 bases in between. The CDR3 DNA follows: TGTGCCAGCGGGGGGGGACCTTCACCCCTCCACTTT. As protein: CASGGGPSPLHF.